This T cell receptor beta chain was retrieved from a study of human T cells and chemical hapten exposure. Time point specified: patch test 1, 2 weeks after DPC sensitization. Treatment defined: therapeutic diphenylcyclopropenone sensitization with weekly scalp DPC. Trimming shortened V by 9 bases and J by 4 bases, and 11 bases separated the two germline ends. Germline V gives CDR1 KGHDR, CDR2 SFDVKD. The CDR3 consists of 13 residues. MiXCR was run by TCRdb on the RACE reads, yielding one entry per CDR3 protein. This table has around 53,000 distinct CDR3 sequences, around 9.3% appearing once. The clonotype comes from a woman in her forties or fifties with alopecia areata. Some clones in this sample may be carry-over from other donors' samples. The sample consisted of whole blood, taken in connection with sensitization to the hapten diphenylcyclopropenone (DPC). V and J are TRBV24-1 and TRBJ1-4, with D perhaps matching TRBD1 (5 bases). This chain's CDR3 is CATGLGVNEKLFF. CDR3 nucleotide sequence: TGTGCCACCGGACTAGGGGTTAATGAAAAACTGTTTTTT.